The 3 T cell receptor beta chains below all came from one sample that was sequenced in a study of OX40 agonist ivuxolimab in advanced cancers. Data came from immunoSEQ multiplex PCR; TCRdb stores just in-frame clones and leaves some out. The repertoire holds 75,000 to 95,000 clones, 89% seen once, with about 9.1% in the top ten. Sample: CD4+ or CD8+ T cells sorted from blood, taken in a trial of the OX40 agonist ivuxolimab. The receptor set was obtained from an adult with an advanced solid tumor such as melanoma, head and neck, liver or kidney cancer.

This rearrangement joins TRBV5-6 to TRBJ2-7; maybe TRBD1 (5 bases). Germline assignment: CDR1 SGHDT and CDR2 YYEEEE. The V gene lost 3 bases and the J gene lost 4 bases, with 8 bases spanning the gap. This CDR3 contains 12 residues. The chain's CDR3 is CASSSRAYEQYF. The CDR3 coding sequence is TGTGCCAGCAGCTCCAGGGCGTACGAGCAGTACTTC.

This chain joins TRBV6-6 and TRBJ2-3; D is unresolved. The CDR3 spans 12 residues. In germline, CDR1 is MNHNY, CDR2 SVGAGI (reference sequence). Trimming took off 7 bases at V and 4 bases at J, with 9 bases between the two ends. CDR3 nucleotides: TGTGCCAGCAAGGGAAGCCCAGATACGCAGTATTTT. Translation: CASKGSPDTQYF.

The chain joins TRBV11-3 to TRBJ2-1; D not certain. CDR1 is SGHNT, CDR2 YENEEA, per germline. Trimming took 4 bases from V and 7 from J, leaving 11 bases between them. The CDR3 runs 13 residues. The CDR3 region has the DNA TGTGCCAGCAGCTCCCCGGCGGCGAATGAGCAGTTCTTC. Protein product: CASSSPAANEQFF.